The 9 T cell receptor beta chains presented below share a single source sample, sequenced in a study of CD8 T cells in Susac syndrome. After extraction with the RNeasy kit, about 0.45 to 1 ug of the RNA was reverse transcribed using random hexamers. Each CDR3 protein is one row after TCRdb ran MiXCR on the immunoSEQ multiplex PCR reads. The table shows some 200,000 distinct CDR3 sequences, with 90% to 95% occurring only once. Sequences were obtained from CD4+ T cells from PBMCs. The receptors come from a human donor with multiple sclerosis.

CDR3 bases: TGTGCCAGCACTCCCGACCTCACAGATACGCAGTATTTT. It is translated as CASTPDLTDTQYF. V gene TRBV12-3 or TRBV12-4 combines with J gene TRBJ2-3; D is ambiguous. Trimming took off 7 bases at V and 2 bases at J, with 10 bases between the two ends. CDR3 length: 13 amino acids.

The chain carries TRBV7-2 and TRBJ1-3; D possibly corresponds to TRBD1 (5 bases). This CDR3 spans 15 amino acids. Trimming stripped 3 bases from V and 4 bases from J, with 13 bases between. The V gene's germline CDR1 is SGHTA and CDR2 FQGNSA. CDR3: CASSFAGARGNTIYF. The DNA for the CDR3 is TGTGCCAGCAGCTTCGCCGGGGCCCGAGGAAACACCATATATTTT. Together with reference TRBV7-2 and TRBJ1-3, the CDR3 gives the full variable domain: GAGVSQSPSNKVTEKGKDVELRCDPISGHTALYWYRQSLGQGLEFLIYFQGNSAPDKSGLPSDRFSAERTGGSVSTLTIQRTQQEDSAVYLCASSFAGARGNTIYFGEGSWLTVV.

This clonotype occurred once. The CDR3 protein is CSARQGLTDTQYF. In DNA form, the CDR3 reads TGCAGTGCTAGACAGGGGTTGACAGATACGCAGTATTTT. This chain uses TRBV20-1 with TRBJ2-3; D is possibly TRBD1 (6 bases). V was pared by 2 bases and J by 3 bases, with 9 bases between. This CDR3 has 13 amino acids. Germline lookup yields CDR1 DFQATT and CDR2 SNEGSKA (reference sequence).

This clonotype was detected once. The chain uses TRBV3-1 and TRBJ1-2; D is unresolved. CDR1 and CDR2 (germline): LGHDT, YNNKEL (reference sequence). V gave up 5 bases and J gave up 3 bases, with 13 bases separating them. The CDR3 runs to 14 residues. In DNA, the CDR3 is TGTGCCAGCAGCTCAAGGCAGGAGGACTATGGCTACACCTTC. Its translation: CASSSRQEDYGYTF. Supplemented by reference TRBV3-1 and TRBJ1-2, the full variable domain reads DTAVSQTPKYLVTQMGNDKSIKCEQNLGHDTMYWYKQDSKKFLKIMFSYNNKELIINETVPNRFSPKSPDKAHLNLHINSLELGDSAVYFCASSSRQEDYGYTFGSGTRLTVV.

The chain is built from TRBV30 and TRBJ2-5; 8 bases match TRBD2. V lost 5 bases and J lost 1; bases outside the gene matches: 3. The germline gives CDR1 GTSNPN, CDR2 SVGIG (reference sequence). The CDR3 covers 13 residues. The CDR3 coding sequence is TGTGCCTGGGCGGGGGGTCCCCAAGAGACCCAGTACTTC. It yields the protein CAWAGGPQETQYF.

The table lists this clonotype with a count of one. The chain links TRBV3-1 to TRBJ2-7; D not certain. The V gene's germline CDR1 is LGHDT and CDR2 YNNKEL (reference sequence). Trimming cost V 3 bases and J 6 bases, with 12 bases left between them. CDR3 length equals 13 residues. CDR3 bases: TGTGCCAGCAGCCAGGGTCTTACCATCGAGCAGTACTTC. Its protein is CASSQGLTIEQYF.

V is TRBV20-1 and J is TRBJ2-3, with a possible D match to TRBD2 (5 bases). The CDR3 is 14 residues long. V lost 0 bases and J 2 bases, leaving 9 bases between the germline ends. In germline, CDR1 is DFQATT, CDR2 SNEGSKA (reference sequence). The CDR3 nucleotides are TGCAGTGCTAGAGATCCGGGGTACACAGATACGCAGTATTTT. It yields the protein CSARDPGYTDTQYF.

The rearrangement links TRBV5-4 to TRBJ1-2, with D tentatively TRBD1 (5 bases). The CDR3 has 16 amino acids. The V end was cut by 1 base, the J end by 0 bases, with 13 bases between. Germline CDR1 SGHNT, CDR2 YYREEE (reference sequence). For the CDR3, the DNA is TGTGCCAGCAGCTTGCCGAAAGGAGGGGCTAACTATGGCTACACCTTC. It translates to CASSLPKGGANYGYTF. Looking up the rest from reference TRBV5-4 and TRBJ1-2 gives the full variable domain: ETGVTQSPTHLIKTRGQQVTLRCSSQSGHNTVSWYQQALGQGPQFIFQYYREEENGRGNFPPRFSGLQFPNYSSELNVNALELDDSALYLCASSLPKGGANYGYTFGSGTRLTVV.

The CDR3 loop reads CSVEDELSYEQYF. The CDR3 DNA is TGCAGCGTTGAAGACGAACTATCCTACGAGCAGTACTTC. This chain joins TRBV29-1 and TRBJ2-7; D ambiguous. CDR1 SQVTM and CDR2 ANQGSEA come from the germline V gene. Trimming stripped 0 bases from V and 1 base from J, with 7 bases between. This CDR3 is 13 amino acids long.